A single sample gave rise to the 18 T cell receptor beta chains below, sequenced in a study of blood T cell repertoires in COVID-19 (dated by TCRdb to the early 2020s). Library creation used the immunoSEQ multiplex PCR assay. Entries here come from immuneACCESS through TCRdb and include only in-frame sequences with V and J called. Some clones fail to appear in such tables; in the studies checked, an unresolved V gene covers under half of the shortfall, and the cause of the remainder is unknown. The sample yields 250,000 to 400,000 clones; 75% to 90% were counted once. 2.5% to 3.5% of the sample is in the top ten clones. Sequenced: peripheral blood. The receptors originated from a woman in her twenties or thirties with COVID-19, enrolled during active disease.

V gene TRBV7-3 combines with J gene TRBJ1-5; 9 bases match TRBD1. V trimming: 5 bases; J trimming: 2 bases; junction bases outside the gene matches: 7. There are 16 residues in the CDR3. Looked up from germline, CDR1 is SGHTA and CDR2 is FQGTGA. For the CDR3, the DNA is TGTGCCAGCAGCCCTAAACAGGGGGCTGGCAATCAGCCCCAGCATTTT. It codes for CASSPKQGAGNQPQHF.

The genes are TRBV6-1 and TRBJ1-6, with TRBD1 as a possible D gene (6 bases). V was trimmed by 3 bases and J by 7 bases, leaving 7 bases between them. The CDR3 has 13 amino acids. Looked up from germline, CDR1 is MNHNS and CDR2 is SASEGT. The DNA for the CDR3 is TGTGCCAGCAGTGAGCAGGGGAATTCACCCCTCCACTTT. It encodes CASSEQGNSPLHF.

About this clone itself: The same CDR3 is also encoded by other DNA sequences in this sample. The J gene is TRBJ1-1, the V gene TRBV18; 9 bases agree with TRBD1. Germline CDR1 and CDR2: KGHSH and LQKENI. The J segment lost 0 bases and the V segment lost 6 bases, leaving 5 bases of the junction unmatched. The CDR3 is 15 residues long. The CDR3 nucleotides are TGTGCCAGCTCCCTTGGACAGGGGATGAACACTGAAGCTTTCTTT. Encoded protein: CASSLGQGMNTEAFF.

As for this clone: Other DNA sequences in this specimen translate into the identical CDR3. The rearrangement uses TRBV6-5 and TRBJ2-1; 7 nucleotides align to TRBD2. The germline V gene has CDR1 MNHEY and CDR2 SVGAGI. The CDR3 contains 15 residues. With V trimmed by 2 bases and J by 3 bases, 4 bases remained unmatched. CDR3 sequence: CASSYGLAVYNEQFF. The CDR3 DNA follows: TGTGCCAGCAGTTACGGCCTAGCGGTCTACAATGAGCAGTTCTTC.

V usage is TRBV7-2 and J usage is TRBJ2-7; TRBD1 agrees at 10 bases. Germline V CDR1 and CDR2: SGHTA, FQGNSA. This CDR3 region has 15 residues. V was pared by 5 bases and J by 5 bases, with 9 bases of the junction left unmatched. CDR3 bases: TGTGCCAGCAGCACCGCCGGGACAGGGGTTAACGAGCAGTACTTC. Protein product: CASSTAGTGVNEQYF. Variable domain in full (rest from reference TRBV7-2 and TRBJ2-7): GAGVSQSPSNKVTEKGKDVELRCDPISGHTALYWYRQSLGQGLEFLIYFQGNSAPDKSGLPSDRFSAERTGGSVSTLTIQRTQQEDSAVYLCASSTAGTGVNEQYFGPGTRLTVT.

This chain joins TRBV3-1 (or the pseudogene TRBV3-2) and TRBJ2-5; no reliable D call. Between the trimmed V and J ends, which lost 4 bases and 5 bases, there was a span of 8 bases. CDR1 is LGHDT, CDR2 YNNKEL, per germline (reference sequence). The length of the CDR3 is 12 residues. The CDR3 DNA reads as TGTGCCAGCAGCCCGAGCCGGGAGACCCAGTACTTC. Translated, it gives CASSPSRETQYF.

The CDR3 DNA reads as TGTGCCAGCAGCTTGGGGCAGGGTGTCTATGGCTACACCTTC. The encoded protein is CASSLGQGVYGYTF. V usage is TRBV5-6 and J usage is TRBJ1-2, with D tentatively TRBD1 (5 bases). The V end was cut by 0 bases, the J end by 4 bases, with 10 bases between. The CDR3 extends over 14 amino acids. Germline lookup yields CDR1 SGHDT and CDR2 YYEEEE.

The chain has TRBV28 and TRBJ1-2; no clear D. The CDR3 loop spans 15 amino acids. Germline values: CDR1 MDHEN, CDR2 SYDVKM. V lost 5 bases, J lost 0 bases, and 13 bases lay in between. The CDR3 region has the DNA TGTGCCAGCAGTCCACATGACATAGCTAACTATGGCTACACCTTC. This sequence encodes CASSPHDIANYGYTF.

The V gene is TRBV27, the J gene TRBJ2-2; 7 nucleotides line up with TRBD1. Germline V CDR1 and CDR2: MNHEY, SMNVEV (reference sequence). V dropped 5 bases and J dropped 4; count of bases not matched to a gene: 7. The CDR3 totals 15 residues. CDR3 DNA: TGTGCCAGCAGTACACCGGGACAGATCACCGGGGAGCTGTTTTTT. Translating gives CASSTPGQITGELFF.

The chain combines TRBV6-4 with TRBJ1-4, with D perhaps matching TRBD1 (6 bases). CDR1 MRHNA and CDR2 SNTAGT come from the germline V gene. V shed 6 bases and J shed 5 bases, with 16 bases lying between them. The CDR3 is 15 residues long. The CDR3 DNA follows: TGTGCCAGCAGCGTCACCCGGGACAAAAATGAAAAACTGTTTTTT. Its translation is CASSVTRDKNEKLFF.

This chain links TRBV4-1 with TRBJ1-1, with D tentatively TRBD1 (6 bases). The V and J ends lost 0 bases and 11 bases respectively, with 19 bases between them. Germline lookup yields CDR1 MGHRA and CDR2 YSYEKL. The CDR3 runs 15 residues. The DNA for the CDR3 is TGCGCCAGCAGCCAAGATCGGGACGCGACCCAGGGGGCTTTCTTT. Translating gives CASSQDRDATQGAFF.

Written as DNA, the CDR3 is TGTGCCAGCAGCTTAGAAGCAGGGGAGATCTACGAGCAGTACTTC. This codes for CASSLEAGEIYEQYF. The J gene is TRBJ2-7, the V gene TRBV7-8; D possibly corresponds to TRBD1 (6 bases). The germline CDR1 and CDR2 sequences are SGHVS and FQNEAQ. The germline V and J ends were trimmed by 1 base and 3 bases, with 13 bases remaining between them. The CDR3 loop spans 15 amino acids. Variable domain in full (rest from reference TRBV7-8 and TRBJ2-7): GAGVSQSPRYKVAKRGQDVALRCDPISGHVSLFWYQQALGQGPEFLTYFQNEAQLDKSGLPSDRFFAERPEGSVSTLKIQRTQQEDSAVYLCASSLEAGEIYEQYFGPGTRLTVT.

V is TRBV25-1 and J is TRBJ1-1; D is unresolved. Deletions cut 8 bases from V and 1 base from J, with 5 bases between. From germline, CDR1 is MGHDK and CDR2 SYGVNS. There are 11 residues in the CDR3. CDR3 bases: TGTGCCAGCCGACAGAACACTGAAGCTTTCTTT. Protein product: CASRQNTEAFF.

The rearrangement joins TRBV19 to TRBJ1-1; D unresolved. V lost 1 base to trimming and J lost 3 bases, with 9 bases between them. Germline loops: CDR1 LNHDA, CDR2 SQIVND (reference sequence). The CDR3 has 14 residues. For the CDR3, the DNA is TGTGCCAGTAGTATAGCCGGAGGAGACACTGAAGCTTTCTTT. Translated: CASSIAGGDTEAFF.

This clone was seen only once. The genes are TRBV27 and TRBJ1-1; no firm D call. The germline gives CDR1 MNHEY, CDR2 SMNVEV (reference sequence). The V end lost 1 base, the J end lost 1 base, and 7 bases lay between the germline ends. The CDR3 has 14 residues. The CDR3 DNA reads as TGTGCCAGCAGTTTATACTTGTCGAACACTGAAGCTTTCTTT. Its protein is CASSLYLSNTEAFF.

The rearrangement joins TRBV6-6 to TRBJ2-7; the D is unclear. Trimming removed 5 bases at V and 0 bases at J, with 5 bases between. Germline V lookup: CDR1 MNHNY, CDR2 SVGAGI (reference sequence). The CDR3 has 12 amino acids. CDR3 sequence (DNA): TGTGCCAGCAGTGGTAGCTCCTACGAGCAGTACTTC. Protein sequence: CASSGSSYEQYF.

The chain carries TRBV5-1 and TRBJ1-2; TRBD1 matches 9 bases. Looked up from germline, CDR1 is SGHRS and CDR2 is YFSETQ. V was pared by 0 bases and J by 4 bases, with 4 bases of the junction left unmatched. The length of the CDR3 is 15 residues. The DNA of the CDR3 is TGCGCCAGCAGCTTGGGGGACAGGGATTCCTATGGCTACACCTTC. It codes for CASSLGDRDSYGYTF. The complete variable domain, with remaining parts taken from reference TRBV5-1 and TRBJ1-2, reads KAGVTQTPRYLIKTRGQQVTLSCSPISGHRSVSWYQQTPGQGLQFLFEYFSETQRNKGNFPGRFSGRQFSNSRSEMNVSTLELGDSALYLCASSLGDRDSYGYTFGSGTRLTVV.

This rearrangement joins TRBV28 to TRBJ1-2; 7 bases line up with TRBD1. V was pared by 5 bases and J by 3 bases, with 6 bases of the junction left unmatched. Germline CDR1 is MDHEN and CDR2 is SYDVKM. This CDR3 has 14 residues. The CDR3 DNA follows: TGTGCCAGCAGTCCGGACAGGCCGGACTATGGCTACACCTTC. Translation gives CASSPDRPDYGYTF.